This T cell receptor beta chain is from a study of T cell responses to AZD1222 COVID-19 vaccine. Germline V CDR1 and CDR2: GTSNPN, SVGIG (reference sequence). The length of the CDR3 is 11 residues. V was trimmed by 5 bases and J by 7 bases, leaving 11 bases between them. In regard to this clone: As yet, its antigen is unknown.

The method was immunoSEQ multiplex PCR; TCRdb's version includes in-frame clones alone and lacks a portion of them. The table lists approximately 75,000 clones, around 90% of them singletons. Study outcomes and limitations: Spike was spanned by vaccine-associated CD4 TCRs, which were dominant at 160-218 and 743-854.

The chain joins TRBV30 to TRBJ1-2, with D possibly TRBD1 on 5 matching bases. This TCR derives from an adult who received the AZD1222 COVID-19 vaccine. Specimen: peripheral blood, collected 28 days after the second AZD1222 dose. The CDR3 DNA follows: TGTGCCTGGGGCGGGACGGTTGGCTACACCTTC. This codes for CAWGGTVGYTF.